Shown below are 21 T cell receptor beta chains from a single sample sequenced in a study of T cell responses to AZD1222 COVID-19 vaccine. Some clones are missing from TCRdb's copy, which holds only in-frame ones; the method was immunoSEQ multiplex PCR. In the table there are 150,000 or so clones, approximately 90% of which are singletons. Here the sequenced sample was peripheral blood, taken on day 0 of AZD1222 vaccination. The source of these receptors is an adult in good health.

V usage is TRBV4-2 and J usage is TRBJ1-6; possible D gene TRBD1, 5 bases. V shed 0 bases and J shed 10 bases, with 16 bases lying between them. Per the germline V gene, CDR1 is LGHNA and CDR2 is YNFKEQ. This CDR3 has 16 residues. DNA for the CDR3: TGTGCCAGCAGCCAAGATCAGGGCAGGGATTCCTCACCCCTCCACTTT. Translated, it gives CASSQDQGRDSSPLHF.

A single count supports this clone. The chain couples TRBV6-1 to TRBJ2-1, with D tentatively TRBD2 (5 bases). V shed 3 bases and J shed 5 bases, with 5 bases lying between them. This CDR3 has 12 residues. Germline V gene lookup returns CDR1 MNHNS and CDR2 SASEGT. The CDR3 nucleotides are TGTGCCAGCAGTGAGAGGGACAATGAGCAGTTCTTC. Protein: CASSERDNEQFF.

The V call is TRBV19, the J call TRBJ2-1, with D perhaps TRBD2 (7 bases). The CDR3 is 16 residues long. Deletions cut 4 bases from V and 6 bases from J, with 19 bases between. Germline V gene lookup returns CDR1 LNHDA and CDR2 SQIVND (reference sequence). CDR3 bases: TGTGCCAGTAGTAGTCGCGGGGGCCCTCTTGGCAATGAGCAGTTCTTC. Its protein product is CASSSRGGPLGNEQFF.

The genes are TRBV3-1 (or the pseudogene TRBV3-2) and TRBJ2-3; the D gene is possibly TRBD1 (5 bases). Germline values: CDR1 LGHDT, CDR2 YNNKEL (reference sequence). Trimming shortened V by 0 bases and J by 10 bases, and 8 bases separated the two germline ends. The CDR3 totals 12 residues. This CDR3 is CASSQDSRAQYF. The CDR3 DNA follows: TGTGCCAGCAGCCAAGACTCCAGGGCGCAGTATTTT.

The chain is built from TRBV7-8 and TRBJ1-1; D may be TRBD1 (6 bases). Germline V gene sequence: CDR1 SGHVS, CDR2 FQNEAQ. V shed 6 bases and J shed 0 bases, with 8 bases lying between them. The CDR3 covers 13 residues. The CDR3 region is CASRQGMNTEAFF. The CDR3 DNA is TGTGCCAGCAGACAGGGAATGAACACTGAAGCTTTCTTT. Full variable domain (outside the CDR3, taken from reference TRBV7-8 and TRBJ1-1): GAGVSQSPRYKVAKRGQDVALRCDPISGHVSLFWYQQALGQGPEFLTYFQNEAQLDKSGLPSDRFFAERPEGSVSTLKIQRTQQEDSAVYLCASRQGMNTEAFFGQGTRLTVV.

The chain combines TRBV19 with TRBJ1-5; 9 positions agree with TRBD1. V lost 4 bases to trimming and J lost 5 bases; unmatched junction nucleotides: 6. The CDR3 extends over 15 amino acids. Looked up from germline, CDR1 is LNHDA and CDR2 is SQIVND (reference sequence). The DNA of the CDR3 is TGTGCCAGTAGTAAACTACAGGGGGCTTATCAGCCCCAGCATTTT. It codes for CASSKLQGAYQPQHF.

This clone has a single count. The CDR3 protein is CASSLAGTGGTEAFF. The CDR3 DNA reads as TGTGCCAGCAGCCTGGCCGGGACAGGGGGCACTGAAGCTTTCTTT. V gene TRBV5-4 combines with J gene TRBJ1-1, with 11 bases fitting TRBD1. Trimming at V came to 4 bases and at J to 4 bases, leaving 6 bases not matched to a gene. CDR1 is SGHNT and CDR2 is YYREEE in the germline V gene (reference sequence). This CDR3 comprises 15 residues.

This clone was observed a handful of times. The V gene is TRBV19, the J gene TRBJ1-1, with D perhaps matching TRBD1 (5 bases). The CDR3 spans 13 residues. Per the germline V gene, CDR1 is LNHDA and CDR2 is SQIVND (reference sequence). V gave up 2 bases and J gave up 4 bases, with 8 bases separating them. This CDR3 reads CASSIQGITEAFF. The CDR3 nucleotides are TGTGCCAGTAGTATACAGGGAATCACTGAAGCTTTCTTT.

A single count supports this clone. This chain uses TRBV18 with TRBJ2-5; D might be TRBD1 (6 bases). Trimming stripped 7 bases from V and 1 base from J, with 13 bases between. This CDR3 comprises 14 residues. Germline V gene sequence: CDR1 KGHSH, CDR2 LQKENI. The DNA of the CDR3 is TGTGCCAGCTTCACCTCCAGGGGCCAAGAGACCCAGTACTTC. Its protein product is CASFTSRGQETQYF.

This clone is a singleton in its sample. The chain carries TRBV28 and TRBJ1-1; a weak D match, TRBD1 (6 bases). CDR1 is MDHEN and CDR2 is SYDVKM in the germline V gene. With 6 bases removed from V and 4 bases from J, the gap between germline ends came to 27 bases. The CDR3 covers 18 residues. The CDR3 protein is CASRTLGASRLSVTEAFF. The CDR3 bases are TGTGCCAGCAGAACCTTGGGGGCCTCGAGGTTGAGCGTCACTGAAGCTTTCTTT.

This chain joins TRBV27 and TRBJ1-5; D gene ambiguous. Germline values: CDR1 MNHEY, CDR2 SMNVEV (reference sequence). V lost 3 bases to trimming and J lost 3 bases, with 9 bases between them. The CDR3 sequence is 14 residues long. The CDR3 loop is CASSFLGYNQPQHF. Written as DNA, the CDR3 is TGTGCCAGCAGTTTCTTGGGATACAATCAGCCCCAGCATTTT.

The rearrangement joins TRBV7-2 to TRBJ1-1; 8 bases line up with TRBD1. The V gene end was trimmed by 2 bases and the J gene end by 4 bases; junction bases not matched to a gene: 9. CDR3 size: 16 residues. Germline V lookup: CDR1 SGHTA, CDR2 FQGNSA. The CDR3 sequence is CASSLFQGAPGTEAFF. The CDR3 DNA reads TGTGCCAGCAGCTTATTCCAGGGGGCGCCGGGCACTGAAGCTTTCTTT.

The rearrangement joins TRBV6-2 or TRBV6-3 to TRBJ2-1; 7 bases are a match to TRBD2. The J segment lost 3 bases and the V segment lost 2 bases, leaving 1 base of the junction unmatched. Germline V gives CDR1 MNHEY, CDR2 SVGEGT. The CDR3 is 14 amino acids. This chain's CDR3 is CASSYTSDYNEQFF. As DNA, the CDR3 is TGTGCCAGCAGTTACACTAGCGACTACAATGAGCAGTTCTTC.

The V and J genes are TRBV5-1 and TRBJ2-3; D is perhaps TRBD2 (6 bases). The CDR3 runs 15 residues. Per germline, CDR1 SGHRS and CDR2 YFSETQ. V was clipped by 0 bases and J by 4 bases, with 12 bases between them. CDR3 bases: TGCGCCAGCAGCTTGGCTAGCGCCGGGGCAGATACGCAGTATTTT. Protein sequence: CASSLASAGADTQYF.

The chain employs TRBV5-4 and TRBJ1-4, with D perhaps matching TRBD1 (5 bases). The CDR3 consists of 14 residues. Trimming pared 3 bases from V and 7 bases from J, leaving 13 bases between. Germline V lookup: CDR1 SGHNT, CDR2 YYREEE (reference sequence). The CDR3 region is CASSSGTGLEKLFF. Here the CDR3 DNA reads TGTGCCAGCAGCTCCGGGACGGGGCTTGAAAAACTGTTTTTT.

The chain links TRBV29-1 to TRBJ1-2; D is unresolved. The V gene's germline CDR1 is SQVTM and CDR2 ANQGSEA. The CDR3 loop spans 12 amino acids. Trimming shortened V by 5 bases and J by 3 bases, and 10 bases separated the two germline ends. The CDR3: CSVMDDDYGYTF. DNA for the CDR3: TGCAGCGTTATGGACGACGACTATGGCTACACCTTC.

V gene TRBV21-1 combines with J gene TRBJ2-1; TRBD2 was called by the table and not checked on the DNA. TRBV21-1 is recorded as a pseudogene. The CDR3 totals 15 residues. This CDR3 is CASSKVCGMGYEQFF. The CDR3 DNA sequence: TGTGCCAGCAGCAAAGTTTGCGGGATGGGGTATGAGCAGTTCTTC.

The J gene is TRBJ2-7, the V gene TRBV7-2; TRBD2 matches at 12 bases. The junction had 3 bases not matched to a gene; V was cut back by 3 bases and J by 3 bases. Germline loops: CDR1 SGHTA, CDR2 FQGNSA. CDR3 length equals 15 residues. CDR3 protein: CASSLGTSGFYEQYF. CDR3 in DNA: TGTGCCAGCAGCTTGGGGACTAGCGGGTTCTACGAGCAGTACTTC.

The chain carries TRBV20-1 and TRBJ1-1; D remains ambiguous. CDR3 length: 11 residues. Trimming took off 2 bases at V and 4 bases at J, with 5 bases between the two ends. CDR1 DFQATT and CDR2 SNEGSKA come from the germline V gene (reference sequence). The CDR3 reads CSARKSTEAFF. The CDR3, as DNA: TGCAGTGCTAGAAAATCCACTGAAGCTTTCTTT.

V usage is TRBV6-2 or TRBV6-3 and J usage is TRBJ2-3; D gene unclear. V lost 2 bases and J 1 base, leaving 7 bases between the germline ends. CDR1 and CDR2 from the germline V gene are MNHEY and SVGEGT. CDR3 size: 14 residues. The CDR3 sequence is CASSYRRGTDTQYF. The CDR3, as DNA: TGTGCCAGCAGTTACCGAAGGGGCACAGATACGCAGTATTTT.

The chain carries TRBV7-8 and TRBJ1-2, with 9 bases matching TRBD1. The germline V gene has CDR1 SGHVS and CDR2 FQNEAQ. The CDR3 spans 17 residues. Trimming took 4 bases from V and 5 from J; bases not matched to a gene: 14. CDR3 DNA: TGTGCCAGCAGCTCAAGGGGTTTCGAGACAGGGGGGTATGGCTACACCTTC. Its translation: CASSSRGFETGGYGYTF.